This T cell receptor (beta chain) appears in the sequencing data of a study of CD8 T cells in Susac syndrome. The CDR3 contains 14 residues. With 2 bases clipped from V and 0 bases from J, the junction kept 1 base outside the gene matches. Germline values: CDR1 SGHRS, CDR2 YFSETQ. RNA, at roughly 0.45 to 1 ug, was reverse transcribed with random hexamers. Multiplex PCR with immunoSEQ amplified the TCR beta CDR3 across 54 Vbeta and 13 Jbeta. TCRdb analysed the immunoSEQ multiplex PCR reads with MiXCR anew, one entry per CDR3 protein. The sample holds tens of thousands of distinct CDR3 sequences, about 95% seen once.

Sequencing was carried out using CD8+ T cells from PBMCs. The chain joins TRBV5-1 to TRBJ2-7; 8 positions match TRBD2. The origin of this receptor is a human donor with Susac syndrome. The CDR3 loop reads CASSLSGSSYEQYF. CDR3 nucleotides: TGCGCCAGCAGCTTAAGCGGGAGCTCCTACGAGCAGTACTTC.